Given below is one T cell receptor beta chain in context. This entry is derived from a study of CD8+ T cells in alopecia areata. Treatment meaning: oral pan-JAK inhibitor, 5-10 mg twice daily. Reverse transcribed after extraction, RNA yielded cDNA as the sequencing template. Data came from immunoSEQ multiplex PCR; TCRdb stores just in-frame clones and leaves some out. The sample consists of some 180,000 clones, about 55% of them appearing once. This clonotype originated in a human donor with alopecia areata. Material: CD8+ T cells sorted from blood, obtained at week 24, from a patient treated with tofacitinib.

The CDR3 DNA reads as TGTGCCAGCAGTTTGGCCTGGAGGGCAGGGGCCTATGGCTACACCTTC. It is translated as CASSLAWRAGAYGYTF. The rearrangement links TRBV27 to TRBJ1-2; D might be TRBD1 (6 bases). Trimming stripped 3 bases from V and 4 bases from J, with 18 bases between. From germline, CDR1 is MNHEY and CDR2 SMNVEV (reference sequence). The CDR3 is made up of 16 amino acids.